These 22 T cell receptor beta chains share one sample of origin, sequenced in a study of OX40 agonist ivuxolimab in advanced cancers. TCRdb keeps only in-frame clones here, not all; method: immunoSEQ multiplex PCR. The data show about 91,000 clones, around 84% seen once. Material: CD4+ or CD8+ T cells sorted from blood, obtained in a trial of the OX40 agonist ivuxolimab. These receptors all come from an adult with an advanced solid tumor such as melanoma, head and neck, liver or kidney cancer.

The chain's CDR3 is CASSPRLDQPQHF. Here the CDR3 DNA reads TGTGCCAGCTCACCACGTTTGGATCAGCCCCAGCATTTT. The chain employs TRBV18 and TRBJ1-5, with unresolved D. V lost 1 base and J lost 5, with 6 bases in between. The germline gives CDR1 KGHSH, CDR2 LQKENI. The CDR3 runs 13 residues. The complete variable domain, with remaining parts taken from reference TRBV18 and TRBJ1-5, reads NAGVMQNPRHLVRRRGQEARLRCSPMKGHSHVYWYRQLPEEGLKFMVYLQKENIIDESGMPKERFSAEFPKEGPSILRIQQVVRGDSAAYFCASSPRLDQPQHFGDGTRLSIL.

The chain employs TRBV27 and TRBJ2-7; 8 bases are shared with TRBD1. Germline CDR1 is MNHEY and CDR2 is SMNVEV (reference sequence). Trimming removed 6 bases from V and 2 bases from J; junction bases left unmatched: 6. CDR3 length equals 14 residues. CDR3 loop: CASSPRTGPYEQYF. CDR3 coding DNA: TGTGCCAGCAGCCCTCGGACAGGGCCCTACGAGCAGTACTTC.

The chain recombines TRBV6-1 with TRBJ1-2; D remains unclear. Trimming pared 2 bases from V and 4 bases from J, leaving 8 bases between. Per germline, CDR1 MNHNS and CDR2 SASEGT. The CDR3 is made up of 13 amino acids. The CDR3 coding sequence is TGTGCCAGCAGTGAAACGGCTGTCTATGGCTACACCTTC. Protein sequence: CASSETAVYGYTF.

J is TRBJ2-7 and V is TRBV7-9; 10 nucleotides match TRBD1. J lost 3 bases, V lost 5 bases, and 7 bases had no gene match. CDR3 length: 15 residues. Germline-derived CDR1 and CDR2 are SEHNR and FQNEAQ (reference sequence). CDR3 loop: CASSNPGQGGYEQYF. In DNA form, the CDR3 reads TGTGCCAGCAGCAACCCCGGACAGGGGGGCTACGAGCAGTACTTC.

This clone was counted only a few times. This chain connects TRBV27 to TRBJ2-3, with D perhaps given as TRBD1 or TRBD2 (5 bases each). Germline-derived CDR1 and CDR2 are MNHEY and SMNVEV (reference sequence). CDR3 size: 15 residues. V lost 2 bases to trimming and J lost 6 bases, with 15 bases between them. This chain's CDR3 is CASSLTGRAPDTQYF. The CDR3 coding sequence is TGTGCCAGCAGTTTAACGGGACGTGCCCCGGATACGCAGTATTTT.

This chain joins TRBV30 and TRBJ2-7; no definite D call. V lost 3 bases and J 3 bases, leaving 6 bases between the germline ends. Germline V gene sequence: CDR1 GTSNPN, CDR2 SVGIG (reference sequence). CDR3 length: 11 residues. This CDR3 reads CAWSPNYEQYF. In DNA, the CDR3 is TGTGCCTGGAGCCCCAACTACGAGCAGTACTTC.

Notes on this clone: At one end the junction does not follow the germline gene, possibly because of a read error. The genes are TRBV14 and TRBJ2-3; D is undetermined. CDR1 and CDR2 (germline): SGHDN, FVKESK. The CDR3 runs to 14 residues. CDR3 DNA sequence: TGTGCCAGCAGCCAAGGTAGCAGCATAGATACGCAGTATTTT. Its protein product is CASSQGSSIDTQYF. Full variable domain (remainder filled in from reference TRBV14 and TRBJ2-3): EAGVTQFPSHSVIEKGQTVTLRCDPISGHDNLYWYRRVMGKEIKFLLHFVKESKQDESGMPNNRFLAERTGGTYSTLKVQPAELEDSGVYFCASSQGSSIDTQYFGPGTRLTVL.

In this sample, this clone turned up once. The J gene is TRBJ2-5, the V gene TRBV28; 7 nucleotides match TRBD1. The J call is doubtful: the DNA matches TRBJ2-7 better. The CDR3 length is 15 residues. CDR1 is MDHEN, CDR2 SYDVKM, per germline. The chain's CDR3 is CASSLGGYRGYEQYF. The DNA of the CDR3 is TGTGCCAGCAGTTTAGGAGGCTACAGGGGCTACGAGCAGTACTTC.

In its sample, this clone was seen a few times. In nucleotides, the CDR3 is TGTGCCAGTAAAGAGGGACAGTTTAATTCACCCCTCCACTTT. It translates to CASKEGQFNSPLHF. J is TRBJ1-6 and V is TRBV19, with 7 bases lining up with TRBD1. Germline CDR1 and CDR2: LNHDA and SQIVND (reference sequence). The CDR3 runs to 14 residues. The V gene end was trimmed by 7 bases and the J gene end by 6 bases; junction bases not matched to a gene: 6.

Written as DNA, the CDR3 is TGCGCCAGCAGCTTCGGACTAGCGGGGGGCCCAGCACAGGATACGCAGTATTTT. This encodes CASSFGLAGGPAQDTQYF. This sequence joins TRBV5-1 and TRBJ2-3; 14 nucleotides align to TRBD2. Losses at the gene ends were 2 bases for V and 6 bases for J; bases not matched to a gene: 11. The CDR3 is 18 amino acids. Per the germline V gene, CDR1 is SGHRS and CDR2 is YFSETQ. Variable domain in full (rest from reference TRBV5-1 and TRBJ2-3): KAGVTQTPRYLIKTRGQQVTLSCSPISGHRSVSWYQQTPGQGLQFLFEYFSETQRNKGNFPGRFSGRQFSNSRSEMNVSTLELGDSALYLCASSFGLAGGPAQDTQYFGPGTRLTVL.

The chain has TRBV27 and TRBJ1-6, with 7 positions matching TRBD1. After removal of 3 bases from V and 7 bases from J, the junction contained 3 bases not matched to a gene. The germline CDR1 and CDR2 sequences are MNHEY and SMNVEV (reference sequence). The CDR3 totals 14 residues. The CDR3 reads CASSLGDSNSPLHF. The CDR3 DNA is TGTGCCAGCAGTTTGGGGGACAGCAATTCACCCCTCCACTTT.

The rearrangement uses TRBV7-2 and TRBJ1-4; TRBD1 agrees at 9 bases. V gave up 2 bases and J gave up 8 bases; unmatched junction bases: 9. The CDR3 totals 16 residues. From germline, CDR1 is SGHTA and CDR2 FQGNSA. CDR3 amino acids: CASSLLRATGGEKLFF. The CDR3 DNA reads as TGTGCCAGCAGCTTACTTCGAGCAACAGGGGGCGAAAAACTGTTTTTT.

This rearrangement joins TRBV28 to TRBJ1-1; no reliable D call. In germline, CDR1 is MDHEN, CDR2 SYDVKM. V was cut by 4 bases and J by 7 bases, with 16 bases left in between. The length of the CDR3 is 14 residues. For the CDR3, the DNA is TGTGCCAGCAGTTCCCCGACGTGGTTGGGTGAAGCTTTCTTT. Translating it yields CASSSPTWLGEAFF.

This clone showed up just once. The gene calls are TRBV5-4 and TRBJ2-2, with D perhaps matching TRBD1 (6 bases). Germline values: CDR1 SGHNT, CDR2 YYREEE (reference sequence). This CDR3 is built from 15 residues. V lost 2 bases to trimming and J lost 2 bases, with 10 bases between them. CDR3 DNA: TGTGCCAGCAGCTTTCAGGGGACCAACACCGGGGAGCTGTTTTTT. Protein product: CASSFQGTNTGELFF.

The rearrangement joins TRBV21-1 to TRBJ1-1; TRBD1 is taken as the D call from the table, unchecked against the DNA. TRBV21-1 is flagged as a pseudogene. The CDR3 has 17 amino acids. Written as DNA, the CDR3 is TGTGCCAGCAGCGGCCGCCGGGACAGGGGATTGGAAACTGAAGCTTTCTTT. It yields the protein CASSGRRDRGLETEAFF.

The rearrangement uses TRBV4-1 and TRBJ1-4; a possible D gene is TRBD1 (5 bases). This CDR3 spans 16 amino acids. V lost 1 base and J lost 8, with 17 bases in between. Germline V CDR1 and CDR2: MGHRA, YSYEKL. For the CDR3, the DNA is TGCGCCAGCAGCCAAGGGCAGGGAGGTCTGGCGGAAAAACTGTTTTTT. Amino acid sequence: CASSQGQGGLAEKLFF.

The gene calls are TRBV6-5 and TRBJ2-7; TRBD1 is a possible D gene (6 bases). In germline, CDR1 is MNHEY, CDR2 SVGAGI. This CDR3 is 15 amino acids long. V lost 7 bases and J 1 base, leaving 17 bases between the germline ends. The CDR3 spells CASTPPGHYSYEQYF. The CDR3 coding sequence is TGTGCCAGCACCCCACCGGGACATTATTCCTACGAGCAGTACTTC.

This clone was seen once. The DNA is omitted, as the CDR3 cannot be located on it reliably, and the CDR3 follows TCRdb's listing. The chain links TRBV28 to TRBJ1-2. Germline CDR1 MDHEN, CDR2 SYDVKM. The CDR3 has 17 residues if both end residues are counted. CDR3 protein: CASSSSGAGADIYGYTF.

The rearrangement joins TRBV13 to TRBJ1-6; D uncertain. In germline, CDR1 is PRHDT, CDR2 FYEKMQ (reference sequence). The V end lost 5 bases, the J end lost 4 bases, and 9 bases lay between the germline ends. This CDR3 comprises 14 residues. The CDR3: CASSPGRYNSPLHF. For the CDR3, the DNA is TGTGCCAGCAGCCCTGGACGGTATAATTCACCCCTCCACTTT.

CDR3 sequence (DNA): TGCGCCAGCAGCCCGGGGACTAGCGGGGGGTTGTTCTCCTACGAGCAGTACTTC. This translates into CASSPGTSGGLFSYEQYF. The chain employs TRBV5-1 and TRBJ2-7, with 15 bases matching TRBD2. Germline CDR1 reads SGHRS; CDR2 reads YFSETQ. Losses at the gene ends were 4 bases for V and 0 bases for J; bases not matched to a gene: 8. The CDR3 extends over 18 amino acids.

This sequence joins TRBV7-2 and TRBJ1-2, with TRBD1 identical over 9 bases. The CDR3 loop spans 16 amino acids. The germline gives CDR1 SGHTA, CDR2 FQGNSA. V gave up 0 bases and J gave up 6 bases; unmatched junction bases: 8. In DNA, the CDR3 is TGTGCCAGCAGCTTAGCTCCCGGGACAGGGTTGAATGGCTACACCTTC. Translating it yields CASSLAPGTGLNGYTF.

This clone turned up a few times. This chain uses TRBV28 with TRBJ2-7; tentative D call: TRBD1 (5 bases). This CDR3 contains 13 residues. Germline values: CDR1 MDHEN, CDR2 SYDVKM. With 3 bases removed from V and 2 bases from J, the gap between germline ends came to 8 bases. The CDR3: CASSFRTPYEQYF. The CDR3 nucleotides are TGTGCCAGCAGTTTTCGGACACCCTACGAGCAGTACTTC.